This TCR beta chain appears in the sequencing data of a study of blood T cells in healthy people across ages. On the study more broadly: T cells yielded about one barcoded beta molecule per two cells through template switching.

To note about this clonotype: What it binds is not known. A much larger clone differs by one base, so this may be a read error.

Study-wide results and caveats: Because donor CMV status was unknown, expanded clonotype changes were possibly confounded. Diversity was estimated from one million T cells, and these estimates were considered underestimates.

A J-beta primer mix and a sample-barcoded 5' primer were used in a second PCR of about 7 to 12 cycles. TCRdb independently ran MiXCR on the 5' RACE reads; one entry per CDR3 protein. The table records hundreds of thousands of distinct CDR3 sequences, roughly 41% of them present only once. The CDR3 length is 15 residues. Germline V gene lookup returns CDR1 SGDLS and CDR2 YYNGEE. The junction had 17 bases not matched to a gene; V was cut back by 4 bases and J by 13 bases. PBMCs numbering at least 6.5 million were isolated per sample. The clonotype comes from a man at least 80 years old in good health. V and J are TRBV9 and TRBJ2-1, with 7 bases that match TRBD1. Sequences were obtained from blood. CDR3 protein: CASSIKPTGRETQFF. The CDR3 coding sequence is TGTGCCAGCAGCATCAAACCGACAGGGCGAGAGACCCAGTTCTTC.